This TCR beta chain was retrieved from a study of T-cell memory formation after mild COVID-19 (dated by TCRdb to the early 2020s). Regarding the research as a whole: Most TCR sequence clusters were specific to one of the two donors. Longitudinal TCRalpha and TCRbeta repertoire sequencing tracked T-cell clones expanding and contracting after mild COVID-19 in a couple of donors. The cohort was made up of two young adult volunteers, one female and one male, who were previously healthy. Summary of the overall study and its limitations: Some responding clones were detected in pre-infection memory, which suggested that pre-existing cross-reactive memory T cells had joined the SARS-CoV-2 response. Balanced CD4/CD8 phenotypes were observed for clones contracting from day 15 to 85, whereas a bias towards CD4+ was observed for a second wave of clones expanding from day 15 to 37. Contracting CD4+ clones appeared mostly in the CM and EM memory subsets, whereas CD8+ clones were enriched in EMRA. The study included only a couple of mild cases, and larger cohorts that include severe cases with pre-infection samples were judged to be necessary. The second-wave clones that peaked on day 37 were not confirmed to be SARS-CoV-2 specific.

Ficoll-Paque density gradient centrifugation was used to isolate PBMCs. The sequencer listed for this sample is Illumina NovaSeq 6000. cDNA libraries for TCRalpha and TCRbeta were prepared by 5'RACE using constant-segment primers, with sample barcodes and unique molecular identifiers added. RNA was extracted from every sample with Trizol reagent. Libraries were amplified in two PCR steps, with a second sample barcode and Illumina TruSeq adapters added in the second step. Sequencing of libraries was performed on an Illumina NovaSeq with 2 x 150 bp paired-end reads. Per the authors' processing: With migec v1.2.7, reads were demultiplexed and then collapsed into UMI-guided consensus sequences. Using mixcr v2.1.11, the UMI consensuses were aligned to TRA and TRB V and J templates and assembled into clonotypes. Clonotypes were classified as expanded or contracted when called significant by both edgeR and NoisET, with noise models trained on biological replicates. edgeR calls used a false discovery rate-adjusted p below 0.01 and a log2 fold-change threshold of 1. As an exploratory analysis of dynamics, max-normalized trajectories of the 1000 most abundant clonotypes were examined with PCA combined with hierarchical clustering. Each responding clone was given a CD4 or CD8 phenotype based on the CD4+ and CD8+ repertoires, which had been sequenced separately. Using fastp trimming at Q25 and MiXCR clonotype assembly, TCRdb reanalyzed the public sequencing data and kept in-frame beta chains. Every distinct CDR3 protein forms one entry, paired with its most common genes and DNA. The V and J calls shown here were made by TCRdb, not taken from the authors' results. This sample lists about 110,000 distinct CDR3 sequences; roughly a sixth were detected once. Clones ranked in the top ten supply approximately 5.5% of the sample.

In the germline V gene, CDR1 corresponds to SGHVS and CDR2 to FNYEAQ. Counted from cysteine to phenylalanine, this CDR3 has 15 amino acids. Only the CDR3 portion is preserved as DNA: 45 bases, with reading frame beginning at the first base. Ends trimmed: V by 1 base, J by 1 base; bases unmatched to a gene: 3. This clonotype has a count of ten or more. The clone's antigen remains unknown. The sample holds no much larger clone one base away, and base qualities are not on file. The rearranged chain carries TRBV7-6 and TRBJ2-5, and TRBD2 matches 7 of the central bases. Sequenced input: PBMCs or a T cell subset sorted from them (not recorded which). This receptor was obtained from a man aged 18 to 30 who had mild COVID-19 (a few samples of this study predate the infection). The sample titles of this study are shuffled in the database, so cell type and time point are left out; the donor was told from shared clones. In nucleotide form, the sequence is TGTGCCAGCAGCTTAGACGGGGGGTTCCAAGAGACCCAGTACTTC. It translates as CASSLDGGFQETQYF.